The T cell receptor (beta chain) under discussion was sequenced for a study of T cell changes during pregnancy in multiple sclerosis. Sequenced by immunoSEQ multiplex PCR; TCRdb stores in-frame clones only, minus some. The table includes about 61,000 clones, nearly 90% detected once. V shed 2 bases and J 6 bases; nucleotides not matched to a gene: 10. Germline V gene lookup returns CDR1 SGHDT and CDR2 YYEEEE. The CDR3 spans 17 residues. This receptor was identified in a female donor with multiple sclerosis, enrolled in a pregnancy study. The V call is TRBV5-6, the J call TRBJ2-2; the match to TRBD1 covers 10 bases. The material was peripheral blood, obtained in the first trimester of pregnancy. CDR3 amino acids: CASSFIPGTGVSGELFF. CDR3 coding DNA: TGTGCCAGCAGCTTCATCCCCGGGACAGGGGTTTCCGGGGAGCTGTTTTTT. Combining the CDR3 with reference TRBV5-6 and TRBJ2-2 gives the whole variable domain DAGVTQSPTHLIKTRGQQVTLRCSPKSGHDTVSWYQQALGQGPQFIFQYYEEEERQRGNFPDRFSGHQFPNYSSELNVNALLLGDSALYLCASSFIPGTGVSGELFFGEGSRLTVL.